The 29 T cell receptor beta chains presented below share a single source sample, sequenced in a study of beta chain features in type 1 diabetes. General study points: All four CD4+ subsets of Type 1 diabetes patients contained TCRB CDR3s that were moderately but significantly shorter.

Reverse transcription of all isolated RNA meant that expressed TCRB transcripts were sequenced. Produced via immunoSEQ multiplex PCR; TCRdb's table is partial and in-frame only. Altogether some 360,000 clones are present, around 10% being singletons, with the ten largest covering 0.55% to 0.75%. No cognate antigen is known for these TCRs. The sequenced material came from central memory CD4+ T cells from blood. The origin of the receptors is a young man with type 1 diabetes.

The sample holds a few counts of this clone. V and J are TRBV7-9 and TRBJ1-1; no firm D call. Trimming left V 6 bases short and J 0 bases short, with 8 bases between. CDR1 SEHNR and CDR2 FQNEAQ come from the germline V gene (reference sequence). The CDR3 runs to 13 residues. The CDR3 DNA reads as TGTGCCAGCAGTCTAACACTGAACACTGAAGCTTTCTTT. This sequence encodes CASSLTLNTEAFF.

The gene calls are TRBV27 and TRBJ2-7, with D unclear. Trimming shortened V by 4 bases and J by 6 bases, and 10 bases separated the two germline ends. The CDR3 totals 12 residues. Germline V gives CDR1 MNHEY, CDR2 SMNVEV (reference sequence). Here the CDR3 DNA reads TGTGCCAGCAGTTCATCCCTCGGCGAGCAGTACTTC. Amino acids: CASSSSLGEQYF.

A few counts support this clone. The V gene is TRBV14, the J gene TRBJ1-3; D remains ambiguous. CDR3 size: 15 residues. From germline, CDR1 is SGHDN and CDR2 FVKESK. V lost 4 bases to trimming and J lost 0 bases, with 10 bases between them. The CDR3 DNA is TGTGCCAGCAGCCCAGTCCTCGGCTCTGGAAACACCATATATTTT. This codes for CASSPVLGSGNTIYF.

The V gene is TRBV5-1, the J gene TRBJ2-1, with TRBD2 matching over 7 bases. The length of the CDR3 is 16 residues. Looked up from germline, CDR1 is SGHRS and CDR2 is YFSETQ. The J segment lost 6 bases and the V segment lost 1 base, leaving 10 bases of the junction unmatched. The CDR3 is CASSLSPGGNGNEQFF. CDR3 in DNA: TGCGCCAGCAGCTTGTCCCCGGGAGGAAACGGCAATGAGCAGTTCTTC.

This clone was counted many times. The chain employs TRBV18 and TRBJ1-2; 8 nucleotides agree with TRBD1. Trimming took 0 bases from V and 8 from J; bases not matched to a gene: 5. CDR3 length: 14 residues. Germline V gene lookup returns CDR1 KGHSH and CDR2 LQKENI. CDR3 DNA sequence: TGTGCCAGCTCACCACCGGGACAGGATCGAGGCTACACCTTC. Its protein product is CASSPPGQDRGYTF.

This chain connects TRBV9 to TRBJ2-5, with D tentatively TRBD1 (5 bases). The end of the DNA is better explained by TRBJ2-7, so the J call may be wrong. Germline lookup yields CDR1 SGDLS and CDR2 YYNGEE. The length of the CDR3 is 13 residues. The CDR3 sequence: CASSDGQGDEQYF. The CDR3, as DNA: TGTGCCAGCAGCGATGGCCAGGGCGACGAGCAGTACTTC.

This clone was detected many times. V and J are TRBV4-3 and TRBJ2-3; D is possibly TRBD2 (6 bases). The CDR3 is 15 residues long. V was trimmed by 0 bases and J by 6 bases, leaving 13 bases between them. Germline CDR1 LGHNA, CDR2 YSLEER. The CDR3 is CASSQDSLARDTQYF. CDR3 DNA: TGCGCCAGCAGCCAAGATTCACTAGCAAGGGATACGCAGTATTTT.

The chain couples TRBV5-8 to TRBJ1-2; D unclear. This CDR3 has 13 amino acids. Germline V CDR1 and CDR2: SGHTS, YDEGEE. V shed 6 bases and J shed 6 bases, with 15 bases lying between them. CDR3 bases: TGTGCCAGCACCGCAATGCGGGCTAATGGCTACACCTTC. It is translated as CASTAMRANGYTF.

The CDR3 nucleotides read TGCGCCAGCAGCCGTTTACAGGGTTTCGTAGACATTCAGTACTTC. It yields the protein CASSRLQGFVDIQYF. This chain joins TRBV5-1 and TRBJ2-4; tentative D call: TRBD1 (6 bases). The V gene lost 4 bases and the J gene lost 8 bases, with 19 bases spanning the gap. This CDR3 is built from 15 residues. The germline V gene has CDR1 SGHRS and CDR2 YFSETQ.

The rearrangement joins TRBV7-8 to TRBJ2-3; D gene ambiguous. The germline V gene encodes CDR1 SGHVS and CDR2 FQNEAQ. Trimming took 4 bases from V and 0 from J, leaving 5 bases between them. The CDR3 consists of 13 residues. The CDR3 coding sequence is TGTGCCAGCAGCTCCCTAAGCACAGATACGCAGTATTTT. Translating gives CASSSLSTDTQYF.

A few counts support this clone. The chain has TRBV7-2 and TRBJ2-1, with D perhaps TRBD2 (5 bases). Trimming stripped 2 bases from V and 1 base from J, with 18 bases between. Germline V gives CDR1 SGHTA, CDR2 FQGNSA. This CDR3 is built from 18 residues. CDR3 amino acids: CASSLRWEILLSYNEQFF. Here the CDR3 DNA reads TGTGCCAGCAGCTTACGGTGGGAGATTTTATTATCCTACAATGAGCAGTTCTTC.

This clone was observed once. The gene calls are TRBV5-1 and TRBJ2-7, with D hard to call. Trimming left V 0 bases short and J 3 bases short, with 10 bases between. CDR1 is SGHRS and CDR2 is YFSETQ in the germline V gene. The CDR3 spans 14 residues. The CDR3 DNA sequence: TGCGCCAGCAGCTTGGGGACGGAATACTACGAGCAGTACTTC. The encoded protein is CASSLGTEYYEQYF.

This clone was counted at least ten times. The V gene is TRBV14, the J gene TRBJ2-3; 15 bases fit TRBD2. Germline CDR1 reads SGHDN; CDR2 reads FVKESK. Unmatched junction bases numbered 7, after V lost 5 bases and J lost 7 bases. This CDR3 has 16 residues. CDR3 in amino acids: CASSVPGTSGRNTQYF. CDR3 DNA sequence: TGTGCCAGCAGCGTTCCCGGGACTAGCGGGAGGAATACGCAGTATTTT.

A few counts support this clone. This chain connects TRBV4-2 to TRBJ1-2; D is undetermined. This CDR3 is built from 16 residues. Germline CDR1 LGHNA, CDR2 YNFKEQ. The V end lost 0 bases, the J end lost 4 bases, and 15 bases lay between the germline ends. The CDR3 here is CASSQDRIREGYGYTF. In nucleotides, the CDR3 is TGTGCCAGCAGCCAAGACCGGATACGGGAGGGCTATGGCTACACCTTC.

This clone was detected a few times. The rearrangement uses TRBV6-5 and TRBJ2-5; the match to TRBD2 covers 11 bases. The J segment lost 2 bases and the V segment lost 2 bases, leaving 1 base of the junction unmatched. Per germline, CDR1 MNHEY and CDR2 SVGAGI. The CDR3 has 15 residues. CDR3 bases: TGTGCCAGCAGTTACGGGACTAGCGGACAAGAGACCCAGTACTTC. Translating it yields CASSYGTSGQETQYF.

This clone was counted only a few times. This chain connects TRBV6-5 to TRBJ2-5; D may match TRBD1 or TRBD2 (5 bases each). CDR3 length: 14 residues. V lost 4 bases and J 0 bases, leaving 9 bases between the germline ends. CDR1 and CDR2 (germline): MNHEY, SVGAGI. Written as DNA, the CDR3 is TGTGCCAGCAGTTCCTGGGGGAACCAAGAGACCCAGTACTTC. Protein sequence: CASSSWGNQETQYF.

This clone appeared a few times. The rearrangement uses TRBV5-4 and TRBJ2-7, with TRBD1 matching 11 bases. The V gene's germline CDR1 is SGHNT and CDR2 YYREEE (reference sequence). J lost 7 bases, V lost 3 bases, and 12 bases had no gene match. The CDR3 is 16 amino acids. CDR3 loop: CASSWTGTGGFREQYF. The CDR3 bases are TGTGCCAGCAGCTGGACCGGGACAGGGGGATTTCGGGAGCAGTACTTC. Full variable domain (rest looked up from reference TRBV5-4 and TRBJ2-7): ETGVTQSPTHLIKTRGQQVTLRCSSQSGHNTVSWYQQALGQGPQFIFQYYREEENGRGNFPPRFSGLQFPNYSSELNVNALELDDSALYLCASSWTGTGGFREQYFGPGTRLTVT.

This clone was seen more than once but under ten times. The gene calls are TRBV7-3 and TRBJ2-5, with 9 bases aligning to TRBD1. Germline CDR1 reads SGHTA; CDR2 reads FQGTGA. This CDR3 is 19 amino acids long. V gave up 5 bases and J gave up 2 bases; unmatched junction bases: 18. The CDR3 sequence is CASSRVPGGQGSPQETQYF. The DNA for the CDR3 is TGTGCCAGCAGCCGTGTCCCCGGGGGACAGGGATCGCCACAAGAGACCCAGTACTTC.

This clone has a single count. V gene TRBV28 combines with J gene TRBJ2-7; D is uncertain. This CDR3 contains 15 residues. Trimming left V 6 bases short and J 1 base short, with 16 bases between. The germline V gene encodes CDR1 MDHEN and CDR2 SYDVKM. CDR3 in amino acids: CASRENPQTSYEQYF. Here the CDR3 DNA reads TGTGCCAGCAGGGAAAATCCACAGACGTCCTACGAGCAGTACTTC.

This clone has a handful of counts. The chain is built from TRBV28 and TRBJ2-3; D ambiguous. V was clipped by 2 bases and J by 2 bases, with 11 bases between them. The CDR3 loop spans 15 amino acids. Germline CDR1 and CDR2: MDHEN and SYDVKM. CDR3 residues: CASSLKWGHTDTQYF. Here the CDR3 DNA reads TGTGCCAGCAGTTTAAAGTGGGGTCACACAGATACGCAGTATTTT.

This clone was detected only a few times. The chain is built from TRBV5-1 and TRBJ2-2; D is unresolved. Per germline, CDR1 SGHRS and CDR2 YFSETQ. The CDR3 is 13 amino acids. V lost 1 base and J lost 4, with 5 bases in between. The CDR3 nucleotides are TGCGCCAGCAGCTTGCAGAGCACCGGGGAGCTGTTTTTT. Encoded protein: CASSLQSTGELFF.

This clone was detected many times. The chain joins TRBV15 to TRBJ2-2, with 7 positions matching TRBD1. Germline lookup yields CDR1 LNHNV and CDR2 YYDKDF (reference sequence). This CDR3 contains 15 residues. Trimming took 0 bases from V and 7 from J; bases not matched to a gene: 5. The CDR3 sequence is CATSRERGRSGELFF. CDR3 coding DNA: TGTGCCACCAGCAGAGAGAGGGGGCGTAGCGGGGAGCTGTTTTTT.

The V call is TRBV28, the J call TRBJ2-7; 8 bases fit TRBD1. Per the germline V gene, CDR1 is MDHEN and CDR2 is SYDVKM. The CDR3 is made up of 14 amino acids. The trim removed 6 bases at V and 5 bases at J, leaving 9 bases unmatched. Here the CDR3 DNA reads TGTGCCAGCAGCCCAGGGGGCCCGGGGGACGAGCAGTACTTC. The encoded protein is CASSPGGPGDEQYF.

This clone has a count of ten or more. The chain links TRBV10-3 to TRBJ1-5; TRBD1 might be the D (5 bases). The CDR3 has 13 amino acids. Trimming stripped 6 bases from V and 5 bases from J, with 11 bases between. CDR1 is ENHRY, CDR2 SYGVKD, per germline. The CDR3 sequence: CAISRDSDQPQHF. DNA for the CDR3: TGTGCCATCAGCCGGGACTCGGATCAGCCCCAGCATTTT.

This clone was recorded a few times. The rearrangement uses TRBV5-1 and TRBJ1-2, with a tentative D call TRBD1 (6 bases). This CDR3 spans 12 amino acids. Germline CDR1 reads SGHRS; CDR2 reads YFSETQ. Deletions cut 7 bases from V and 2 bases from J, with 9 bases between. The CDR3 spells CASRTDNYGYTF. DNA of the CDR3: TGCGCCAGCCGGACAGACAACTATGGCTACACCTTC.

In DNA form, the CDR3 reads TGTGCCAGCATTTCAGGGAGTAGCGGGAAAGAGACCCAGTACTTC. Protein sequence: CASISGSSGKETQYF. The rearrangement joins TRBV6-5 to TRBJ2-5; TRBD2 matches 8 bases. V lost 7 bases to trimming and J lost 3 bases; unmatched junction nucleotides: 10. Germline assignment: CDR1 MNHEY and CDR2 SVGAGI. This CDR3 has 15 residues.

This clone showed up just a few times. An end of the junction differs from the germline gene, which may be a read error. The chain couples TRBV7-3 to TRBJ2-3; D is perhaps TRBD1 (6 bases). Per germline, CDR1 SGHTA and CDR2 FQGTGA. This CDR3 region has 16 residues. CDR3 nucleotides: TGTGCCAGCAGCCTAACACCAGGGGATGGCACAGATACGCAGTATTTT. This encodes CASSLTPGDGTDTQYF.

Comment on this clone: Its ends do not fully match the called genes, so a read error is possible. The genes are TRBV6-4 and TRBJ2-1, with a tentative D call TRBD1 (6 bases). Germline loops: CDR1 MRHNA, CDR2 SNTAGT. CDR3 length equals 15 residues. The CDR3 nucleotides read TGTGCCATCAGTGAGTCAGGGACAATCTACAATGAGCAGTTCTTC. Amino acid sequence: CAISESGTIYNEQFF.

This clone was recorded a few times. The genes are TRBV7-2 and TRBJ2-3; 11 nucleotides match TRBD2. Germline V gene sequence: CDR1 SGHTA, CDR2 FQGNSA. The CDR3 runs 14 residues. V trimming: 5 bases; J trimming: 5 bases; junction bases outside the gene matches: 3. CDR3 residues: CASSLGLAGDTQYF. The CDR3 nucleotides are TGTGCCAGCAGCCTCGGACTAGCGGGAGATACGCAGTATTTT.